Reported below is one T cell receptor beta chain. Its antigen is still unknown. The sample belongs to a study of vaccination and CD4 T cells after COVID-19. Study-level background: A CEFX pool, an HIV-1 Nef pool, or no peptide went to control cultures. Regarding the study as a whole: SARS-CoV-2-reactive clonotypes rose nonsignificantly, with the median going from approximately 21 to 38.

Treatment given: roughly ten-day PBMC culture with coronavirus spike peptide pools or control peptides (ViraFEST assay). Germline assignment: CDR1 GTSNPN and CDR2 SVGIG (reference sequence). The CDR3 consists of 16 residues. V dropped 2 bases and J dropped 0; count of bases not matched to a gene: 8. Cultured CD4+ T cells had their DNA profiled by the Oncomine TCR Beta short-read assay. TCRdb used MiXCR to reprocess the PCR reads, holding one entry per CDR3 protein. Of a few thousand distinct CDR3 sequences in the sample, 20% to 25% are singletons; the top ten hold around 21%. This clonotype was sampled from a human donor who had recovered from COVID-19. The chain carries TRBV30 and TRBJ2-7; TRBD2 aligns across 9 bases. Sequences were obtained from CD4+ T cells from blood, cultured in vitro. Here the CDR3 DNA reads TGTGCCTGGAGTAGAACCCGACTAGCGGCCTCCTACGAGCAGTACTTC. Amino acids: CAWSRTRLAASYEQYF.